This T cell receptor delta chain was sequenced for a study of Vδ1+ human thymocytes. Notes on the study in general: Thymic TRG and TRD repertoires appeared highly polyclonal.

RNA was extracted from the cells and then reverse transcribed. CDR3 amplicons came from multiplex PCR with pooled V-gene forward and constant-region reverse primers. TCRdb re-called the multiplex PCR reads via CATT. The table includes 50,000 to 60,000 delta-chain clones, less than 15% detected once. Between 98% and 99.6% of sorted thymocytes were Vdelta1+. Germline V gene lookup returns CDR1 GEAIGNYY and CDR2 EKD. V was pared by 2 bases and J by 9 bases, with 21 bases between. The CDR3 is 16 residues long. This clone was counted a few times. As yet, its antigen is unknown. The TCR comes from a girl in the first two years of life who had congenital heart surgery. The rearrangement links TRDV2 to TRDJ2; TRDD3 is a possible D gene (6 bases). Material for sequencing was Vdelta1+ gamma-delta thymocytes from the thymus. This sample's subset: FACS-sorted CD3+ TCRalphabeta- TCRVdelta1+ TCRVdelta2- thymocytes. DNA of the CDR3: TGTGCCTGTGACAGGGGAGGGGGGGACAAAGCTACACAACTCTTCTTT. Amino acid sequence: CACDRGGGDKATQLFF.